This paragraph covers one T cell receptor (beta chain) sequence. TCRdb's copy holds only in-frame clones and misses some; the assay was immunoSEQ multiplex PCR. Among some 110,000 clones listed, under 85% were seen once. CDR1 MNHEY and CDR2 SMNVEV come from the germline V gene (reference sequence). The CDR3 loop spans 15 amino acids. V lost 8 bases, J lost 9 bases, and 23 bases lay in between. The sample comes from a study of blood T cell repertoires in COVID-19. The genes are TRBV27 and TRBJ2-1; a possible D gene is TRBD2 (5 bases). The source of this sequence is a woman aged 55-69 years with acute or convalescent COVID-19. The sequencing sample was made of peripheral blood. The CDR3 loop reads CASLIPGYLAVEQFF. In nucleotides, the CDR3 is TGTGCCAGCTTGATACCGGGATACCTCGCCGTTGAGCAGTTCTTC.